This T cell receptor (beta chain) was sequenced in a study of CD8+CD57+ T cells in acquired aplastic anemia. Profiling that covered TCR beta VDJ and CDR3 relied on genomic DNA as its template. In TCRdb, the reads were re-called with MiXCR into one record per CDR3 protein. The sample holds about 180,000 distinct CDR3 sequences, approximately 45% seen once. The CDR3 is 14 amino acids. The V gene's germline CDR1 is SQVTM and CDR2 ANQGSEA. V lost 3 bases, J lost 4 bases, and 7 bases stayed unmatched. This clonotype appeared a few times. The receptor comes from a human donor in good health. The chain links TRBV29-1 to TRBJ2-5; 8 nucleotides agree with TRBD1. What was sequenced was sorted CD4+, CD8+, or CD8+CD57+ T cells (not recorded which) from PBMCs. Here the CDR3 DNA reads TGCAGCGTTGATGGCAGGGGGCTAGGAGAGACCCAGTACTTC. Its translation is CSVDGRGLGETQYF. Combining the CDR3 with reference TRBV29-1 and TRBJ2-5 gives the whole variable domain SAVISQKPSRDICQRGTSLTIQCQVDSQVTMMFWYRQQPGQSLTLIATANQGSEATYESGFVIDKFPISRPNLTFSTLTVSNMSPEDSSIYLCSVDGRGLGETQYFGPGTRLLVL.